Following are 2 T cell receptor beta chains from one sample sequenced in a study of response to subunit inactivated influenza vaccine. TCRdb re-derived calls from the RT-PCR reads in MiXCR, one entry per CDR3 protein. The profile shows roughly 700,000 distinct CDR3 sequences, about 14% of them singletons. This material consisted of PBMCs from blood, taken around two weeks before vaccination. These receptors all stem from a man between 45 and 60 years old who received an inactivated influenza vaccine.

V gene TRBV5-1 combines with J gene TRBJ2-5; weak D call: TRBD2 (5 bases). The CDR3 covers 14 residues. Germline assignment: CDR1 SGHRS and CDR2 YFSETQ. Trimming left V 5 bases short and J 1 base short, with 12 bases between. CDR3 DNA: TGCGCCAGCAGTGGACTGAGCTTCCAAGAGACCCAGTACTTC. As protein: CASSGLSFQETQYF.

At least ten counts were recorded for this clonotype. This chain joins TRBV6-1 and TRBJ1-1; 9 nucleotides line up with TRBD1. CDR1 and CDR2 from the germline V gene are MNHNS and SASEGT. The junction had 6 bases not matched to a gene; V was cut back by 6 bases and J by 1 base. The CDR3 totals 15 residues. CDR3 DNA sequence: TGTGCCAGCAGCCGGGACAGGGTGGGGAACACTGAAGCTTTCTTT. Its protein product is CASSRDRVGNTEAFF.